Following are 32 T cell receptor beta chains from one sample sequenced in a study of low-dose radiotherapy and immunotherapy resistance in tumors. As to time point: before trial treatment. TRAV- and TRBV-specific primers primed first-strand cDNA, covering alpha and beta chains. With a V-primer adapter and a constant-region primer, TCRs were amplified for roughly 20 PCR cycles. TCRdb analysed the reads with MiXCR anew, one entry per CDR3 protein. The sample holds under 90,000 distinct CDR3 sequences, around 32% seen once. The sample consisted of PBMCs, taken before treatment. These receptors all stem from a female donor with ovarian cancer.

This chain connects TRBV6-1 to TRBJ1-5, with D unclear. V was pared by 6 bases and J by 0 bases, with 9 bases between. This CDR3 comprises 14 residues. Germline values: CDR1 MNHNS, CDR2 SASEGT. The CDR3 protein is CASSSRNSNQPQHF. As DNA, the CDR3 is TGTGCCAGCAGCAGTAGAAATAGCAATCAGCCCCAGCATTTT.

This clonotype was observed at least ten times. V gene TRBV29-1 combines with J gene TRBJ1-1; 9 bases align to TRBD1. V lost 4 bases, J lost 3 bases, and 0 bases stayed unmatched. This CDR3 has 12 amino acids. Germline assignment: CDR1 SQVTM and CDR2 ANQGSEA. CDR3 loop: CSVGTGDTEAFF. The DNA of the CDR3 is TGCAGCGTTGGGACAGGGGACACTGAAGCTTTCTTT. The whole variable domain, remainder taken from reference TRBV29-1 and TRBJ1-1, is SAVISQKPSRDICQRGTSLTIQCQVDSQVTMMFWYRQQPGQSLTLIATANQGSEATYESGFVIDKFPISRPNLTFSTLTVSNMSPEDSSIYLCSVGTGDTEAFFGQGTRLTVV.

This rearrangement joins TRBV5-1 to TRBJ2-7; no clear D gene. Germline V gives CDR1 SGHRS, CDR2 YFSETQ. V lost 1 base to trimming and J lost 2 bases, with 10 bases between them. This CDR3 spans 14 amino acids. CDR3 DNA: TGCGCCAGCAGCTTGTCTCCAGAAACCTACGAGCAGTACTTC. Translation gives CASSLSPETYEQYF.

This clonotype was observed a handful of times. The chain links TRBV28 to TRBJ2-2; TRBD1 might be the D (6 bases). This CDR3 region has 16 residues. V was clipped by 4 bases and J by 4 bases, with 16 bases between them. Germline V gene sequence: CDR1 MDHEN, CDR2 SYDVKM. The CDR3 DNA is TGTGCCAGCAGTTCGCCTGGACAGTCGACCACCGGGGAGCTGTTTTTT. Protein: CASSSPGQSTTGELFF.

About this clonotype: The DNA is omitted, as the CDR3 cannot be located on it reliably, and the CDR3 follows TCRdb's listing. CDR3 in amino acids: CASRTGGTGELFFFFFF. The rearrangement joins TRBV6-6 to TRBJ2-2; TRBD1 is the table's D call, not checked against the DNA. Per germline, CDR1 MNHNY and CDR2 SVGAGI (reference sequence). The CDR3 spans 17 amino acids, including both terminal residues.

This clonotype was detected many times. This chain connects TRBV2 to TRBJ2-5; a weak D match, TRBD2 (6 bases). Germline lookup yields CDR1 SNHLY and CDR2 FYNNEI. V was trimmed by 5 bases and J by 2 bases, leaving 15 bases between them. The CDR3 sequence is 15 residues long. CDR3 sequence: CASSSLGAGQETQYF. The CDR3 DNA reads TGTGCCAGCAGTTCACTCGGGGCGGGGCAAGAGACCCAGTACTTC.

This clonotype was seen at least ten times. V is TRBV19 and J is TRBJ2-7; TRBD1 is a possible D gene (5 bases). This CDR3 is built from 15 residues. CDR1 is LNHDA, CDR2 SQIVND, per germline (reference sequence). The V gene lost 4 bases and the J gene lost 0 bases, with 13 bases spanning the gap. Here the CDR3 reads CASSNWTRSSYEQYF. CDR3 coding DNA: TGTGCCAGTAGTAATTGGACAAGGAGCTCCTACGAGCAGTACTTC. The variable domain in full, with the rest retrieved from reference TRBV19 and TRBJ2-7, is DGGITQSPKYLFRKEGQNVTLSCEQNLNHDAMYWYRQDPGQGLRLIYYSQIVNDFQKGDIAEGYSVSREKKESFPLTVTSAQKNPTAFYLCASSNWTRSSYEQYFGPGTRLTVT.

Comments on this clonotype: A much more abundant neighbour one base away suggests this may be a read error. The V and J genes are TRBV29-1 and TRBJ1-6; D is unclear. The CDR3 has 14 amino acids. Germline V gene data show CDR1 as SQVTM and CDR2 as ANQGSEA. V was trimmed by 7 bases and J by 6 bases, leaving 16 bases between them. The CDR3 loop reads CSAGEGDVNSPLHF. The CDR3 DNA is TGCAGCGCCGGGGAGGGCGACGTTAATTCACCCCTCCACTTT.

In the case of this clonotype: A far larger clone lies a single base away; this is likely a read error. V and J are TRBV5-6 and TRBJ2-1; D uncertain. CDR1 is SGHDT, CDR2 YYEEEE, per germline. Trimming took off 4 bases at V and 10 bases at J, with 18 bases between the two ends. The CDR3 length is 14 residues. The CDR3 sequence: CASSETSEPYEQFF. In DNA form, the CDR3 reads TGTGCCAGCAGCGAAACCAGTGAACCCTACGAGCAGTTCTTC.

This clonotype was counted at least ten times. This sequence joins TRBV4-2 and TRBJ2-1, with 7 nucleotides matching TRBD2. This CDR3 has 14 residues. From germline, CDR1 is LGHNA and CDR2 YNFKEQ. V was pared by 0 bases and J by 5 bases, with 1 base of the junction left unmatched. The DNA of the CDR3 is TGTGCCAGCAGCCAAGAAGGGACTAACAATGAGCAGTTCTTC. Amino acid sequence: CASSQEGTNNEQFF.

The table lists this clonotype with many counts. The CDR3 sequence is CASRSRGRSTDTQYF. CDR3 sequence (DNA): TGTGCCAGCAGATCCCGGGGTAGGAGCACAGATACGCAGTATTTT. The chain combines TRBV28 with TRBJ2-3, with D perhaps matching TRBD2 (5 bases). This CDR3 is built from 15 residues. The V end was cut by 6 bases, the J end by 0 bases, with 13 bases between. CDR1 and CDR2 from the germline V gene are MDHEN and SYDVKM.

This clonotype was observed a few times. The chain is built from TRBV5-5 and TRBJ2-3, with 9 bases lining up with TRBD2. J gave up 5 bases and V 4 bases, and 8 bases lay outside the gene matches. The CDR3 is 15 residues long. Germline V gives CDR1 SGHKS, CDR2 YYEKEE (reference sequence). Written as DNA, the CDR3 is TGTGCCAGCAGCGTCCGCGGGGGGGGCGTAGATACGCAGTATTTT. Amino acid sequence: CASSVRGGGVDTQYF.

The genes are TRBV5-1 and TRBJ2-6; D might be TRBD1 (6 bases). Looked up from germline, CDR1 is SGHRS and CDR2 is YFSETQ. This CDR3 has 15 residues. The V end lost 4 bases, the J end lost 1 base, and 9 bases lay between the germline ends. The CDR3 spells CASSHTGSGANVLTF. CDR3 in DNA: TGCGCCAGCAGCCATACAGGGTCTGGGGCCAACGTCCTGACTTTC.

In its sample, this clonotype was seen once. The chain couples TRBV6-1 to TRBJ2-5; D not resolved. Germline CDR1 MNHNS, CDR2 SASEGT. V lost 5 bases, J lost 8 bases, and 12 bases lay in between. This CDR3 has 12 residues. Written as DNA, the CDR3 is TGTGCCAGCAGTTCCGACCGCGGAACCCAGTACTTC. Translation: CASSSDRGTQYF.

There are many counts of this clonotype. The CDR3 protein is CSASRDRGVYEQYF. In DNA, the CDR3 is TGCAGTGCTAGTCGGGACAGGGGTGTTTACGAGCAGTACTTC. The V gene is TRBV20-1, the J gene TRBJ2-7, with TRBD1 matching over 10 bases. The ends lost 3 bases at V and 4 bases at J; junction bases unmatched: 6. This CDR3 is 14 amino acids long. The V gene's germline CDR1 is DFQATT and CDR2 SNEGSKA (reference sequence).

This clonotype has ten or more counts. The CDR3 protein is CASNLPLRRGNSPLHF. In DNA form, the CDR3 reads TGTGCCAGCAATCTCCCCCTAAGAAGGGGGAATTCACCCCTCCACTTT. The rearrangement uses TRBV6-6 and TRBJ1-6; D perhaps matches TRBD1 (6 bases). V was cut by 7 bases and J by 7 bases, with 20 bases left in between. The germline V gene has CDR1 MNHNY and CDR2 SVGAGI (reference sequence). The CDR3 extends over 16 amino acids.

V and J are TRBV20-1 and TRBJ1-2, with D unclear. CDR3 length equals 13 residues. Trimming took 3 bases from V and 2 from J, leaving 10 bases between them. Looked up from germline, CDR1 is DFQATT and CDR2 is SNEGSKA (reference sequence). CDR3 bases: TGCAGTGCTAGTACGAATCCCAACTATGGCTACACCTTC. Translating gives CSASTNPNYGYTF.

The chain links TRBV4-1 to TRBJ2-2; no definite D call. Trimming took 2 bases from V and 5 from J, leaving 12 bases between them. Germline values: CDR1 MGHRA, CDR2 YSYEKL. The CDR3 consists of 15 residues. The CDR3 is CASSQPLRGTGELFF. CDR3 DNA sequence: TGCGCCAGCAGCCAACCCCTCCGAGGAACCGGGGAGCTGTTTTTT.

This clonotype has a handful of counts. The gene calls are TRBV5-1 and TRBJ1-2; 7 bases line up with TRBD1. The V gene end was trimmed by 4 bases and the J gene end by 3 bases; junction bases not matched to a gene: 6. Germline V gene data show CDR1 as SGHRS and CDR2 as YFSETQ. There are 14 residues in the CDR3. The CDR3 reads CASSPHTGDYGYTF. As DNA, the CDR3 is TGCGCCAGCAGCCCGCACACAGGGGACTATGGCTACACCTTC.

This clonotype was seen ten or more times. The chain joins TRBV20-1 to TRBJ1-2; D is ambiguous. The length of the CDR3 is 11 residues. V shed 3 bases and J shed 6 bases, with 8 bases lying between them. The germline gives CDR1 DFQATT, CDR2 SNEGSKA (reference sequence). The CDR3 loop is CSASWQNGYTF. As DNA, the CDR3 is TGCAGTGCTAGTTGGCAGAATGGCTACACCTTC.

The V call is TRBV12-3 or TRBV12-4, the J call TRBJ1-5, with no clear D. Between the trimmed V and J ends, which lost 4 bases and 1 base, there was a span of 14 bases. The CDR3 has 16 residues. CDR3 nucleotides: TGTGCCAGCAGTTCTAGAGTCTCCCCAAGCAATCAGCCCCAGCATTTT. This codes for CASSSRVSPSNQPQHF.

This chain's CDR3 is CAISEGVTNSYEQYF. CDR3 in DNA: TGTGCCATCAGTGAGGGGGTAACTAACTCCTACGAGCAGTACTTC. The chain recombines TRBV10-3 with TRBJ2-7; D not resolved. The germline CDR1 and CDR2 sequences are ENHRY and SYGVKD. The V end lost 2 bases, the J end lost 0 bases, and 11 bases lay between the germline ends. There are 15 residues in the CDR3.

This clonotype has only one observation. J is TRBJ2-7 and V is TRBV18; the match to TRBD1 covers 10 bases. Germline V CDR1 and CDR2: KGHSH, LQKENI. V lost 3 bases and J lost 6; bases outside the gene matches: 11. The CDR3 is made up of 16 amino acids. The CDR3 bases are TGTGCCAGCTCACCGCCAGGGACAGGGGTGCATCGCGAGCAGTACTTC. Its translation: CASSPPGTGVHREQYF. Supplemented by reference TRBV18 and TRBJ2-7, the full variable domain reads NAGVMQNPRHLVRRRGQEARLRCSPMKGHSHVYWYRQLPEEGLKFMVYLQKENIIDESGMPKERFSAEFPKEGPSILRIQQVVRGDSAAYFCASSPPGTGVHREQYFGPGTRLTVT.

This clonotype was observed a single time. V and J are TRBV5-1 and TRBJ2-7, with unresolved D. The V gene lost 3 bases and the J gene lost 2 bases, with 6 bases spanning the gap. The V gene's germline CDR1 is SGHRS and CDR2 YFSETQ. CDR3 length equals 12 residues. The CDR3 spells CASSSQAYEQYF. In nucleotides, the CDR3 is TGCGCCAGCAGCTCGCAGGCCTACGAGCAGTACTTC.

This clonotype was seen only a few times. The rearrangement links TRBV10-3 to TRBJ2-7; TRBD1 aligns across 9 bases. This CDR3 spans 14 amino acids. The J segment lost 4 bases and the V segment lost 4 bases, leaving 5 bases of the junction unmatched. CDR1 is ENHRY and CDR2 is SYGVKD in the germline V gene. The CDR3 reads CAISALDRGYEQYF. The DNA for the CDR3 is TGTGCCATCAGTGCGTTGGACAGGGGATACGAGCAGTACTTC.

This clonotype was counted once. This chain links TRBV9 with TRBJ2-3; a possible D gene is TRBD2 (6 bases). The length of the CDR3 is 12 residues. Germline assignment: CDR1 SGDLS and CDR2 YYNGEE. Deletions cut 3 bases from V and 9 bases from J, with 11 bases between. The CDR3 region is CASSARRGTQYF. The CDR3 nucleotides are TGTGCCAGCAGCGCTCGCCGGGGGACGCAGTATTTT.

As to this clonotype: This probably arose from a read error, given a far larger clone one base away. The rearrangement joins TRBV27 to TRBJ1-2; the D is unclear. The V and J ends lost 3 bases and 6 bases respectively, with 5 bases between them. CDR1 MNHEY and CDR2 SMNVEV come from the germline V gene (reference sequence). The CDR3 totals 11 residues. CDR3 protein: CASSFADGYTF. The CDR3 nucleotides are TGTGCCAGCAGTTTTGCAGATGGCTACACCTTC.

Comment on this clonotype: This sequence is one base from a far larger clone and is likely a read error. V gene TRBV13 combines with J gene TRBJ2-1, with 10 positions matching TRBD2. V lost 5 bases, J lost 8 bases, and 15 bases stayed unmatched. Germline loops: CDR1 PRHDT, CDR2 FYEKMQ (reference sequence). The length of the CDR3 is 17 residues. The CDR3 spells CASSPNSAGGQGYEQFF. CDR3 DNA sequence: TGTGCCAGCAGCCCAAATTCAGCGGGAGGGCAGGGCTATGAGCAGTTCTTC.

The chain is built from TRBV7-2 and TRBJ2-5; 7 bases agree with TRBD2. Germline CDR1 and CDR2: SGHTA and FQGNSA. V was pared by 1 base and J by 5 bases, with 19 bases of the junction left unmatched. The CDR3 loop spans 19 amino acids. Written as DNA, the CDR3 is TGTGCCAGCAGCTTAGTTCGTGAGGTGACTAGCCCCCCGATGGAGACCCAGTACTTC. Translated, it gives CASSLVREVTSPPMETQYF. The entire variable domain, with the rest obtained from reference TRBV7-2 and TRBJ2-5, is as follows: GAGVSQSPSNKVTEKGKDVELRCDPISGHTALYWYRQSLGQGLEFLIYFQGNSAPDKSGLPSDRFSAERTGGSVSTLTIQRTQQEDSAVYLCASSLVREVTSPPMETQYFGPGTRLLVL.

This clonotype was seen ten or more times. The gene calls are TRBV25-1 and TRBJ1-5; D gene uncertain. Trimming cost V 3 bases and J 3 bases, with 12 bases left between them. Germline V lookup: CDR1 MGHDK, CDR2 SYGVNS. This CDR3 region has 15 residues. The DNA of the CDR3 is TGTGCCAGCAGTGAGTGTGGAAACGACAATCAGCCCCAGCATTTT. The encoded protein is CASSECGNDNQPQHF.

This clonotype came up many times. This CDR3 reads CASSSGGFNTEAFF. The CDR3 DNA reads TGCGCCAGCAGCTCTGGTGGCTTTAACACTGAAGCTTTCTTT. V usage is TRBV5-1 and J usage is TRBJ1-1; D ambiguous. Trimming removed 3 bases from V and 2 bases from J, with 11 bases in between. This CDR3 comprises 14 residues. The germline CDR1 and CDR2 sequences are SGHRS and YFSETQ.

The V call is TRBV29-1, the J call TRBJ2-3, with TRBD2 matching 7 bases. Germline CDR1 is SQVTM and CDR2 is ANQGSEA. The CDR3 loop spans 13 amino acids. The trim removed 5 bases at V and 1 base at J, leaving 3 bases unmatched. In DNA, the CDR3 is TGCAGCGTTACTAGCGTGGGCACAGATACGCAGTATTTT. It is translated as CSVTSVGTDTQYF.